Described below is a single T cell receptor (beta chain) sequence and its context. What antigen it recognizes has not been identified. Base qualities are missing; no much larger clone stands one base away. Using the deep immunoSEQ assay, TCR CDR3 regions were amplified from genomic DNA by multiplex PCR. Genomic DNA extracted from each cell subset was distributed evenly over all wells of several immunoSEQ 96-well plates, and each plate served as one replicate. Each replicate PCR for sorted subsets received around 200 ng genomic DNA, equal to 30,000 or so T cell genomes. Purified libraries were measured with a Qubit 3.0 fluorometer, size-checked on a Bioanalyzer 2100, and measured again with the KAPA Library Quantification kit. A separate single-read 150-cycle Illumina NextSeq 550 flow cell was used to sequence each immunoSEQ 96-well plate. The authors' analysis ran thus. The immunoSEQ output contained only junctional sequences without quality scores, so filtering could not match that applied to full-length reads. Sequences were annotated with PyIR, a Python wrapper for IgBLAST v1.9, and V/J genes and CDR3 were assigned using IMGT germline references. Reads were removed for weak V/J assignments (E-value above 1e-6), missing CDR3, stop codons, out-of-frame junctions, or ambiguous translated residues. V3J clonotypes were defined as sequences sharing an identical inferred V gene, J gene, and CDR3 amino acid sequence. The percentage overlap between two repertoires was calculated by dividing the number of shared unique clonotypes by the size of the smaller repertoire. Repertoire richness was assessed with RTK rarefaction, the Chao1 estimator, and Recon v2.1 estimates of unobserved clonotypes. Generation probabilities for all TCRbeta clonotypes obtained by the gDNA method from several donors were computed using OLGA. TCRdb retrieved this table from immuneACCESS and kept in-frame rearrangements only. Not all clones are present; in checked studies, unresolved V genes account for under half, and no reason is known for the remainder. V, J and clone size were drawn from that table, and D and trimming were deduced from the DNA. The sample records roughly 1 million clones, more than 75% of which are singletons. The biggest ten clones account for approximately 0.56% of the sample.

The sample is drawn from a study of shared clonotypes between healthy human individuals (dated by TCRdb to between 2020 and 2021). The study in broad terms: A few men and two women, aged 18 to 49 years, made up the cohort. For each donor, CD4 naive and CD4 memory were each run on three plates, CD8 naive on two plates, and CD8 memory on one plate. To estimate repertoire size and how much clonotype sharing occurs between individuals, the study deeply sequenced the blood TCR repertoires of about 5 healthy adults. To increase sequencing depth and limit assay-specific biases, TCR repertoire library preparation and sequencing were carried out by different laboratories using diverse techniques. Between about 0.9 and 9 billion PBMCs per donor were obtained by leukapheresis.

The donors were healthy, HIV-negative adults with no recently reported acute infections or vaccinations. Every donor was a Caucasian adult living in Nashville, Tennessee, USA. CD4+ T cells were enriched through magnetic negative selection, after which naive cells were positively selected on CD45RA and the remaining negative fraction served as the memory subset. Blood was collected by leukapheresis, and PBMCs were isolated by Ficoll-Histopaque density gradient centrifugation and then cryopreserved in liquid nitrogen vapor phase. Purity and quantity of every magnetically sorted T cell population were checked by analytical flow cytometry. Genomic DNA was isolated from each sorted fraction and quantified by UV absorbance on a Nanodrop 2000c. Overall results and qualifications from the work: Across a few donors, around 5% of naive CD4, approximately 3.6% of naive CD8, about 2% of memory CD4, and approximately 0.4% of memory CD8 clonotypes were shared. The genetic and exposure-history diversity represented was limited by the small number of donors. Sampling was limited to blood, and TCR repertoires in tissue likely differ from TCR repertoires in blood. Compared with non-shared clonotypes, clonotypes shared by all four sorted-subset donors had higher generation probabilities. Pairwise subsampling led to the expectation that sequencing depth would affect the degree of clonotype sharing among donors. Estimated clonotype richness was generally larger for naive than for memory subsets. Rarefaction of sorted-subset datasets indicated incomplete sequencing despite the large sequencing depth.

From the cysteine through the phenylalanine, the CDR3 covers 17 amino acids. Just the 51-base CDR3 DNA is kept, in frame starting at base 1. CDR1 and CDR2 are drawn from the germline V gene (reference sequence): LNHDA, SQIVND. V has 4 bases trimmed and J has 3 bases trimmed; junction bases matching no gene number 9. Sequenced material: memory CD4+ T cells from PBMCs. The cell subset or site label, as the study defines it: CD45RA-negative fraction. The chain uses TRBV19 and TRBJ2-2; TRBD2 matches 9 bases in the middle. The source is a man younger than 35 in good health. Some clones in this sample may be carry-over from other donors' samples. CDR3 protein: CASSRGGGRADTGELFF. The DNA sequence is TGTGCCAGTAGTAGGGGCGGCGGGAGGGCCGACACCGGGGAGCTGTTTTTT. Reference TRBV19 and TRBJ2-2 proteins supply the regions before and after the CDR3; the full variable domain is: DGGITQSPKYLFRKEGQNVTLSCEQNLNHDAMYWYRQDPGQGLRLIYYSQIVNDFQKGDIAEGYSVSREKKESFPLTVTSAQKNPTAFYLCASSRGGGRADTGELFFGEGSRLTVL.